This passage covers 18 T cell receptor beta chains from one sample sequenced in a study of glioma-infiltrating T cells. Using RNA template, CDR3s of TCR alpha and beta were amplified with iRepertoire arm-PCR. TCRdb re-analysed the multiplex PCR reads in MiXCR, keeping a single row per CDR3 protein. The sample shows fewer than 200,000 distinct CDR3 sequences, more than 35% of them seen only once. The sequencing input was glioma tissue, nonneoplastic brain tissue, or PBMCs (not recorded which). Receptors originate from a human donor with low-grade glioma or glioblastoma, undergoing nonglioma brain surgery, or in good health (not recorded which).

The sample holds many counts of this clonotype. J is TRBJ2-1 and V is TRBV2; 11 bases agree with TRBD2. Trimming removed 3 bases from V and 8 bases from J; junction bases left unmatched: 3. CDR1 is SNHLY and CDR2 is FYNNEI in the germline V gene. The CDR3 spans 14 residues. CDR3 protein: CASSEVAGGHEQFF. The CDR3, as DNA: TGTGCCAGCAGTGAGGTAGCGGGAGGGCATGAGCAGTTCTTC.

Notes on this clonotype: Its ends do not fully match the called genes, so a read error is possible. CDR3 region: CASSLLQLGPSSGNTIYF. CDR3 nucleotides: TGCGCCAGCAGTTTATTGCAGTTGGGGCCGAGCTCTGGAAACACCATATATTTT. V is TRBV6-6 and J is TRBJ1-3, with D tentatively TRBD1 (5 bases). Per the germline V gene, CDR1 is MNHNY and CDR2 is SVGAGI (reference sequence). The CDR3 length is 18 residues.

The gene calls are TRBV4-1 and TRBJ1-4, with 9 nucleotides matching TRBD1. Germline V gene data show CDR1 as MGHRA and CDR2 as YSYEKL. V was pared by 4 bases and J by 8 bases, with 14 bases of the junction left unmatched. The CDR3 totals 17 residues. Here the CDR3 DNA reads TGCGCCAGCAGCCTCGCACGGGGGGGACAGGGTTTAGAAAAACTGTTTTTT. Residues: CASSLARGGQGLEKLFF.

This clonotype came up many times. This chain joins TRBV15 and TRBJ2-1; TRBD1 agrees at 9 bases. This CDR3 is built from 16 residues. The germline V gene has CDR1 LNHNV and CDR2 YYDKDF (reference sequence). With V trimmed by 1 base and J by 4 bases, 5 bases remained unmatched. In DNA, the CDR3 is TGTGCCACCAGCAGAGCCACCGGGACAGGGTACAATGAGCAGTTCTTC. This codes for CATSRATGTGYNEQFF.

This clonotype was counted a few times. This chain joins TRBV18 and TRBJ1-1, with D unclear. The CDR3 has 13 residues. Trimming stripped 6 bases from V and 7 bases from J, with 15 bases between. CDR1 and CDR2 (germline): KGHSH, LQKENI. The CDR3 spells CASSGPMNGEAFF. The CDR3 region has the DNA TGTGCCAGCTCGGGCCCCATGAACGGTGAAGCTTTCTTT.

The sample holds many counts of this clonotype. The rearrangement joins TRBV7-2 to TRBJ2-1; D uncertain. The CDR3 is 12 amino acids. Germline CDR1 SGHTA, CDR2 FQGNSA. Trimming removed 5 bases from V and 9 bases from J, with 11 bases in between. This CDR3 is CASSPLTTEQFF. In DNA form, the CDR3 reads TGTGCCAGCAGCCCCCTCACTACTGAGCAGTTCTTC.

This clonotype was seen a few times. A clone one base away is much larger, so this may be a read error. The chain joins TRBV27 to TRBJ2-7; no clear D. The length of the CDR3 is 15 residues. The germline V gene has CDR1 MNHEY and CDR2 SMNVEV (reference sequence). V was trimmed by 2 bases and J by 3 bases, leaving 14 bases between them. CDR3 loop: CASSLDGGTYYEQYF. The DNA of the CDR3 is TGTGCCAGCAGTTTAGACGGCGGCACCTACTACGAGCAGTACTTC.

Concerning this clonotype itself: Possible read error: a much larger clone is one base away. V gene TRBV27 combines with J gene TRBJ2-1; 14 bases map to TRBD2. The CDR3 extends over 16 amino acids. The germline V gene encodes CDR1 MNHEY and CDR2 SMNVEV (reference sequence). The CDR3: CASSFLGTSGGDEKFF. Written as DNA, the CDR3 is TGTGCCAGCAGTTTCCTCGGGACTAGCGGGGGCGATGAGAAGTTCTTC.

As for this clonotype: Sequence at one end of the junction differs from germline and may be a read error. This chain connects TRBV3-1 to TRBJ2-1; no definite D call. Germline-derived CDR1 and CDR2 are LGHDT and YNNKEL (reference sequence). The CDR3 consists of 11 residues. As DNA, the CDR3 is TGTGCCAGCAGACAAGATACGCTCCAGTTCTTC. Its translation is CASRQDTLQFF.

The chain uses TRBV29-1 and TRBJ1-1; D is unclear. The CDR3 spans 14 residues. CDR1 SQVTM and CDR2 ANQGSEA come from the germline V gene. The ends were cut back, 4 bases at V and 1 base at J, with 13 bases in the middle. The CDR3 loop reads CSVGQLVPNTEAFF. CDR3 DNA sequence: TGCAGCGTTGGCCAATTGGTCCCGAACACTGAAGCTTTCTTT.

Notes on this clonotype: A much larger clone is a single base away; this may be a read error. The chain joins TRBV7-9 to TRBJ2-1, with D hard to call. The germline gives CDR1 SEHNR, CDR2 FQNEAQ (reference sequence). Trimming took off 3 bases at V and 6 bases at J, with 12 bases between the two ends. The CDR3 loop spans 14 amino acids. The CDR3 region has the DNA TGTGCCAGCAGCTTGGCGGTACTAACCAATGAGCAGTTCTTC. This encodes CASSLAVLTNEQFF.

For this clonotype: This may be a read error: a much more frequent sequence differs by one nucleotide. This chain joins TRBV28 and TRBJ2-1; D is undetermined. This CDR3 has 13 amino acids. V was trimmed by 3 bases and J by 10 bases, leaving 13 bases between them. Germline loops: CDR1 MDHEN, CDR2 SYDVKM. The CDR3 coding sequence is TGTGCCAGCAGTTTGGTAGGGAACTACGAGCAGTTCTTC. Translated, it gives CASSLVGNYEQFF.

This clonotype was picked up a small number of times. The chain carries TRBV2 and TRBJ2-2; 9 bases are shared with TRBD2. The CDR3 consists of 15 residues. V dropped 10 bases and J dropped 3; count of bases not matched to a gene: 9. The germline V gene has CDR1 SNHLY and CDR2 FYNNEI. The CDR3 sequence is CATSYSGSDTGELFF. The CDR3 DNA reads TGTGCCACTTCTTATAGCGGGAGCGACACCGGGGAGCTGTTTTTT.

As for this clonotype: A read error may explain this, as a much larger clone is one base away. The chain links TRBV7-3 to TRBJ2-1; 11 bases line up with TRBD2. The CDR3 contains 14 residues. Trimming cost V 1 base and J 9 bases; bases outside gene matches: 2. Germline V gene data show CDR1 as SGHTA and CDR2 as FQGTGA. Written as DNA, the CDR3 is TGTGCCAGCAGCTTAAACACTAGCGGGAGTGAGCAGTTCTTC. Protein: CASSLNTSGSEQFF.

The chain is built from TRBV5-4 and TRBJ2-1; TRBD2 aligns across 12 bases. Germline lookup yields CDR1 SGHNT and CDR2 YYREEE (reference sequence). J was trimmed by 8 bases and V by 6 bases; bases with no gene match: 6. The CDR3 runs 14 residues. CDR3 sequence (DNA): TGTGCCAGCACCGGACTAGCGGGACTGCATGAGCAGTTCTTC. Translation: CASTGLAGLHEQFF.

This clonotype was seen just once. A read error may be the cause here, since a much bigger clone is one base away. The rearrangement links TRBV7-9 to TRBJ2-1, with D perhaps matching TRBD1 or TRBD2 (5 bases each). CDR1 is SEHNR, CDR2 FQNEAQ, per germline (reference sequence). V lost 8 bases, J lost 13 bases, and 18 bases lay in between. CDR3 length equals 12 residues. The CDR3 loop is CASSNALGTQFF. CDR3 sequence (DNA): TGTGCCAGCTCTAATGCCCTAGGGACCCAGTTCTTC.

This clonotype was seen repeatedly, ten times or more. The rearrangement uses TRBV24-1 and TRBJ1-1; no clear D gene. This CDR3 contains 13 residues. The germline V gene has CDR1 KGHDR and CDR2 SFDVKD. With 0 bases removed from V and 4 bases from J, the gap between germline ends came to 5 bases. The CDR3 DNA follows: TGTGCCACCAGTGATTTGGAAGGCACTGAAGCTTTCTTT. Encoded protein: CATSDLEGTEAFF.

The chain carries TRBV4-1 and TRBJ2-5, with D unresolved. The CDR3 has 15 amino acids. Trimming stripped 0 bases from V and 1 base from J, with 9 bases between. Looked up from germline, CDR1 is MGHRA and CDR2 is YSYEKL. The CDR3 DNA reads as TGCGCCAGCAGCCAAGAAGGTAGACCCCAAGAGACCCAGTACTTC. Translation: CASSQEGRPQETQYF.